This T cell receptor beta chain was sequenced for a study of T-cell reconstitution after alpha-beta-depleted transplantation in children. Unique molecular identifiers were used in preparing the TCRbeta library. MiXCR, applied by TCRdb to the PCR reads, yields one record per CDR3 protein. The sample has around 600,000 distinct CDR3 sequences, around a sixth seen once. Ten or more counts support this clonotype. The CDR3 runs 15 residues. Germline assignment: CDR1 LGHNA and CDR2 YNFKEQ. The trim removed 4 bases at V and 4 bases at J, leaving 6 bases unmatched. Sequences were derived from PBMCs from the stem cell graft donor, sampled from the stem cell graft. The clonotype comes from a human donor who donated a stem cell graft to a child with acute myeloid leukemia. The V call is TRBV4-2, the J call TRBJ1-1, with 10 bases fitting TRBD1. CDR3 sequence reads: CASSPFGDRGTEAFF. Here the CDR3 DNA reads TGTGCCAGCAGCCCCTTTGGGGACAGGGGCACTGAAGCTTTCTTT.